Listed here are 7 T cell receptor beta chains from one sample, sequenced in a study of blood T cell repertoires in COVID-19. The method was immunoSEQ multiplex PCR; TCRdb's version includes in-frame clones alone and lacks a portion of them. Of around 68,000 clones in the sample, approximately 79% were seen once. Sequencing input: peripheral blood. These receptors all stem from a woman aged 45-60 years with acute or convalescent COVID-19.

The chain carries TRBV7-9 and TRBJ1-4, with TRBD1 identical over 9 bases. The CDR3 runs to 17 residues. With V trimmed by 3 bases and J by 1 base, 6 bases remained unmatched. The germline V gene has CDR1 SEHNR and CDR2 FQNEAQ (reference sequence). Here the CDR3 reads CASSLGQGPLTNEKLFF. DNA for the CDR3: TGTGCCAGCAGCTTGGGACAGGGCCCCCTAACTAATGAAAAACTGTTTTTT.

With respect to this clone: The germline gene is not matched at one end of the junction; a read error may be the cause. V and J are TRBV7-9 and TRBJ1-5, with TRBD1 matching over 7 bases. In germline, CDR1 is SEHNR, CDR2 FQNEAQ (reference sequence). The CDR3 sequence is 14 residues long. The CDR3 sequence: CASNLQGYNQPQHF. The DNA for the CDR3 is TGTGCCAGCAACTTACAGGGGTACAATCAGCCCCAGCATTTT.

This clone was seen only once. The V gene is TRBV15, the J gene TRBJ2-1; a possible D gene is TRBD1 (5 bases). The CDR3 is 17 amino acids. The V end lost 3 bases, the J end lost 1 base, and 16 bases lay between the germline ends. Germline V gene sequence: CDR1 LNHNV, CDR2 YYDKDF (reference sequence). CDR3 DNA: TGTGCCACCAGCAGGGGAAGGGGCGATATTTCCTACAATGAGCAGTTCTTC. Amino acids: CATSRGRGDISYNEQFF.

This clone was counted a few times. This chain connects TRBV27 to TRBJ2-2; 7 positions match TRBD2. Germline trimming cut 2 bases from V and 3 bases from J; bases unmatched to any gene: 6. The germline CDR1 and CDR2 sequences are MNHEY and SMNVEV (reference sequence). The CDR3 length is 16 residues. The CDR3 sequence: CASSLNPGGYTGELFF. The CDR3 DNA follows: TGTGCCAGCAGTTTAAATCCCGGGGGGTACACCGGGGAGCTGTTTTTT.

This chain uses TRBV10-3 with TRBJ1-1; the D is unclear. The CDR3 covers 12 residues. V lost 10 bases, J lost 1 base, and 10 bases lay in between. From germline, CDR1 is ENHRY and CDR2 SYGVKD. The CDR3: CATHRTNTEAFF. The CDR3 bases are TGTGCCACTCACAGAACGAACACTGAAGCTTTCTTT.

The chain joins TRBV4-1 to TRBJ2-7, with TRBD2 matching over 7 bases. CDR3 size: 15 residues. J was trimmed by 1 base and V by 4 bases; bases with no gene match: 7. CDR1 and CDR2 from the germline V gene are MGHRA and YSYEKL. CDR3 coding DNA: TGCGCCAGCAGCCGCGGGACTACCTATTCCTACGAGCAGTACTTC. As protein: CASSRGTTYSYEQYF.

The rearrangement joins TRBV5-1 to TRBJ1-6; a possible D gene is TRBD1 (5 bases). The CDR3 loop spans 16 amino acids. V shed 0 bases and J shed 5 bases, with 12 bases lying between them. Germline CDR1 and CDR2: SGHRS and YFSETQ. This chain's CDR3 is CASSLGTNVDNSPLHF. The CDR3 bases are TGCGCCAGCAGCTTGGGGACAAACGTAGATAATTCACCCCTCCACTTT.